A single sample gave rise to the 26 T cell receptor beta chains below, sequenced in a study of shared clonotypes between healthy human individuals. In the naive CD8 group, cells lacked CD45RO and were positively selected for CCR7, so terminally differentiated effector memory CD45RA+ cells were left out. Generated by immunoSEQ multiplex PCR, the TCRdb table keeps only in-frame clones and is missing some. The table shows 1.5 million to 2.5 million clones, with about 94% occurring only once. The sequenced material came from naive CD8+ T cells sorted from blood. Source of these receptors: a man aged 18 to 29 in good health.

The rearrangement links TRBV29-1 to TRBJ2-1, with 10 bases fitting TRBD2. V lost 3 bases to trimming and J lost 7 bases; unmatched junction nucleotides: 6. Germline V gene lookup returns CDR1 SQVTM and CDR2 ANQGSEA. CDR3 length equals 14 residues. The CDR3, as DNA: TGCAGCGTTGAGACGCCACTAGCGGGAAATGAGCAGTTCTTC. It codes for CSVETPLAGNEQFF.

As to this clone: This clone may be a read error of a much larger clone one base away. Other DNA sequences from this sample encode an identical CDR3 as well. The CDR3 sequence: CASSLGNEQYF. CDR3 bases: TGTGCCAGCAGCTTAGGCAACGAGCAGTACTTC. The chain carries TRBV7-2 and TRBJ2-7; D ambiguous. CDR3 length: 11 residues. CDR1 is SGHTA and CDR2 is FQGNSA in the germline V gene. With 1 base removed from V and 5 bases from J, the gap between germline ends came to 3 bases.

The chain carries TRBV10-3 and TRBJ2-7; TRBD1 is a possible D gene (6 bases). Trimming took off 10 bases at V and 0 bases at J, with 13 bases between the two ends. Germline V gene sequence: CDR1 ENHRY, CDR2 SYGVKD. The CDR3 sequence is 13 residues long. CDR3 in DNA: TGTGCCACCCAGAGGGACAACTCCTACGAGCAGTACTTC. Its translation: CATQRDNSYEQYF.

The J gene is TRBJ2-1, the V gene TRBV7-6, with TRBD2 matching 7 bases. The junction had 7 bases not matched to a gene; V was cut back by 5 bases and J by 0 bases. Per germline, CDR1 SGHVS and CDR2 FNYEAQ. CDR3 length: 16 residues. The CDR3 protein is CASSLLAYSSYNEQFF. DNA of the CDR3: TGTGCCAGCAGCCTACTAGCGTACAGCTCCTACAATGAGCAGTTCTTC.

This clone has a single count. The genes are TRBV5-8 and TRBJ1-6; D unresolved. The CDR3 consists of 11 residues. The V end lost 2 bases, the J end lost 10 bases, and 4 bases lay between the germline ends. Germline lookup yields CDR1 SGHTS and CDR2 YDEGEE. For the CDR3, the DNA is TGTGCCAGCAGCTTCGGGTCACCCCTCCACTTT. It translates to CASSFGSPLHF.

The gene calls are TRBV7-6 and TRBJ2-7, with TRBD1 matching 8 bases. CDR3 length equals 15 residues. The V segment lost 5 bases and the J segment 2 bases; nucleotides outside the gene matches: 8. Germline V gene sequence: CDR1 SGHVS, CDR2 FNYEAQ. The CDR3 region is CASSPGQGKAYEQYF. The CDR3 DNA reads as TGTGCCAGCAGCCCAGGACAGGGAAAGGCCTACGAGCAGTACTTC.

Regarding this clone: The same CDR3 also results from other DNA sequences found in this sample. The CDR3 DNA reads TGTGCCAGCAGCTTGTCCCGGGTTTCCTACGAGCAGTACTTC. Its translation is CASSLSRVSYEQYF. The genes are TRBV5-4 and TRBJ2-7; D not resolved. The CDR3 covers 14 residues. V was trimmed by 1 base and J by 1 base, leaving 9 bases between them. The V gene's germline CDR1 is SGHNT and CDR2 YYREEE (reference sequence).

On this clone itself: This CDR3 is also generated by other DNA sequences in the sample. The CDR3 DNA is TGTGCCAGCAGCTGGGACCCCCAAGAGACCCAGTACTTC. Amino acids: CASSWDPQETQYF. The gene calls are TRBV7-9 and TRBJ2-5, with D perhaps matching TRBD1 or TRBD2 (5 bases each). V gave up 4 bases and J gave up 1 base, with 7 bases separating them. The CDR3 loop spans 13 amino acids. Germline-derived CDR1 and CDR2 are SEHNR and FQNEAQ (reference sequence). Using reference TRBV7-9 and TRBJ2-5 for the parts outside the CDR3, the full variable domain is DTGVSQNPRHKITKRGQNVTFRCDPISEHNRLYWYRQTLGQGPEFLTYFQNEAQLEKSRLLSDRFSAERPKGSFSTLEIQRTEQGDSAMYLCASSWDPQETQYFGPGTRLLVL.

This rearrangement joins TRBV18 to TRBJ2-7; 7 bases are a match to TRBD2. This CDR3 contains 13 residues. The germline V gene encodes CDR1 KGHSH and CDR2 LQKENI. V was pared by 5 bases and J by 1 base, with 2 bases of the junction left unmatched. The CDR3 coding sequence is TGTGCCAGCTCAGGGCGGGAGTCCTACGAGCAGTACTTC. The encoded protein is CASSGRESYEQYF.

This clone came up once. The V and J genes are TRBV5-6 and TRBJ2-7, with 7 bases aligning to TRBD1. V was clipped by 3 bases and J by 0 bases; unmatched bases: 6. The length of the CDR3 is 15 residues. Looked up from germline, CDR1 is SGHDT and CDR2 is YYEEEE. CDR3 in DNA: TGTGCCAGCAGCTCCTTGACAGGGTCCTCCTACGAGCAGTACTTC. Translating gives CASSSLTGSSYEQYF.

This clone occurred a few times. The same CDR3 can be traced to other DNA sequences in this sample. The rearrangement uses TRBV27 and TRBJ1-2, with 7 bases that match TRBD1. Germline V gives CDR1 MNHEY, CDR2 SMNVEV (reference sequence). The CDR3 has 13 residues. Trimming at V came to 6 bases and at J to 4 bases, leaving 5 bases not matched to a gene. The CDR3 DNA follows: TGTGCCAGCAGCCTGAGACAGGGCTATGGCTACACCTTC. It is translated as CASSLRQGYGYTF.

The gene calls are TRBV27 and TRBJ1-4, with D possibly matching TRBD1 (5 bases). The CDR3 consists of 17 residues. With 4 bases removed from V and 3 bases from J, the gap between germline ends came to 18 bases. The germline gives CDR1 MNHEY, CDR2 SMNVEV (reference sequence). CDR3 DNA sequence: TGTGCCAGCAGTTCCACCGACGTGCGGGGCCCTAATGAAAAACTGTTTTTT. Its translation is CASSSTDVRGPNEKLFF.

V gene TRBV6-6 combines with J gene TRBJ1-2; D gene uncertain. Between the trimmed V and J ends, which lost 6 bases and 4 bases, there was a span of 15 bases. The CDR3 totals 14 residues. CDR1 is MNHNY, CDR2 SVGAGI, per germline (reference sequence). CDR3: CASSPKDGAYGYTF. In DNA form, the CDR3 reads TGTGCCAGCAGCCCTAAGGACGGAGCCTATGGCTACACCTTC.

The chain joins TRBV7-9 to TRBJ2-7; 11 nucleotides align to TRBD1. J was trimmed by 3 bases and V by 6 bases; bases with no gene match: 7. This CDR3 has 15 amino acids. The V gene's germline CDR1 is SEHNR and CDR2 FQNEAQ (reference sequence). As DNA, the CDR3 is TGTGCCAGCAGATCAACCGGGACAGGGGGCTACGAGCAGTACTTC. Translating gives CASRSTGTGGYEQYF.

This chain joins TRBV18 and TRBJ2-5; no clear D. The CDR3 runs 13 residues. The V gene lost 4 bases and the J gene lost 2 bases, with 8 bases spanning the gap. CDR1 is KGHSH, CDR2 LQKENI, per germline. This chain's CDR3 is CASSQTLQETQYF. Written as DNA, the CDR3 is TGTGCCAGCTCACAAACACTTCAAGAGACCCAGTACTTC.

This chain joins TRBV6-1 and TRBJ2-3, with D uncertain. CDR3 size: 14 residues. Looked up from germline, CDR1 is MNHNS and CDR2 is SASEGT. The V end lost 6 bases, the J end lost 0 bases, and 10 bases lay between the germline ends. For the CDR3, the DNA is TGTGCCAGCAGCCCCCCTGACAGCACAGATACGCAGTATTTT. Amino acid sequence: CASSPPDSTDTQYF.

With respect to this clone: Other nucleotide sequences from this sample produce the same CDR3. The rearrangement links TRBV27 to TRBJ2-7; D uncertain. This CDR3 is 12 amino acids long. Trimming stripped 6 bases from V and 1 base from J, with 7 bases between. Germline lookup yields CDR1 MNHEY and CDR2 SMNVEV (reference sequence). Written as DNA, the CDR3 is TGTGCCAGCAGCCCAAATTCCTACGAGCAGTACTTC. Translation gives CASSPNSYEQYF.

V and J are TRBV30 and TRBJ2-1; 8 nucleotides agree with TRBD2. The ends lost 3 bases at V and 9 bases at J; junction bases unmatched: 10. Germline lookup yields CDR1 GTSNPN and CDR2 SVGIG (reference sequence). The CDR3 sequence is 14 residues long. The CDR3: CAWRDPGGPLEQFF. For the CDR3, the DNA is TGTGCCTGGAGGGACCCGGGGGGGCCCCTTGAGCAGTTCTTC.

The V and J genes are TRBV7-6 and TRBJ2-5, with a possible D match to TRBD1 (5 bases). Trimming stripped 1 base from V and 2 bases from J, with 11 bases between. Germline CDR1 is SGHVS and CDR2 is FNYEAQ. The CDR3 loop spans 15 amino acids. CDR3 region: CASSLEGRLQETQYF. The CDR3 nucleotides are TGTGCCAGCAGCTTAGAGGGGCGGCTACAAGAGACCCAGTACTTC. Together with reference TRBV7-6 and TRBJ2-5, the CDR3 gives the full variable domain: GAGVSQSPRYKVTKRGQDVALRCDPISGHVSLYWYRQALGQGPEFLTYFNYEAQQDKSGLPNDRFSAERPEGSISTLTIQRTEQRDSAMYRCASSLEGRLQETQYFGPGTRLLVL.

The DNA of the CDR3 is TGCAGCGTTGAAGATCAGGACAGACCCCTTCAAGAGACCCAGTACTTC. It is translated as CSVEDQDRPLQETQYF. The rearrangement links TRBV29-1 to TRBJ2-5; maybe TRBD1 (6 bases). The CDR3 runs to 16 residues. CDR1 and CDR2 from the germline V gene are SQVTM and ANQGSEA. Trimming removed 0 bases at V and 2 bases at J, with 16 bases between.

J is TRBJ2-1 and V is TRBV4-3; D unclear. There are 19 residues in the CDR3. The V gene's germline CDR1 is LGHNA and CDR2 YSLEER. Trimming removed 0 bases at V and 4 bases at J, with 22 bases between. The CDR3 loop is CASSQESAASREIYNEQFF. The CDR3 coding sequence is TGCGCCAGCAGCCAAGAATCGGCAGCCTCCCGAGAGATATACAATGAGCAGTTCTTC.

V usage is TRBV7-8 and J usage is TRBJ2-5; possible D gene TRBD2, 6 bases. The CDR3 is 15 amino acids. Germline lookup yields CDR1 SGHVS and CDR2 FQNEAQ. Trimming cost V 2 bases and J 4 bases, with 14 bases left between them. This CDR3 is CASSLFRGTGETQYF. The CDR3 coding sequence is TGTGCCAGCAGCTTATTTCGCGGGACGGGAGAGACCCAGTACTTC. The whole variable domain, filled in from reference TRBV7-8 and TRBJ2-5, reads GAGVSQSPRYKVAKRGQDVALRCDPISGHVSLFWYQQALGQGPEFLTYFQNEAQLDKSGLPSDRFFAERPEGSVSTLKIQRTQQEDSAVYLCASSLFRGTGETQYFGPGTRLLVL.

The chain is built from TRBV29-1 and TRBJ2-7; 7 nucleotides align to TRBD2. CDR3 length: 14 amino acids. Germline CDR1 and CDR2: SQVTM and ANQGSEA. The ends lost 1 base at V and 5 bases at J; junction bases unmatched: 8. CDR3 coding DNA: TGCAGCGTTGAAGCTCCTTCGGGGGGACACGAGCAGTACTTC. Translated, it gives CSVEAPSGGHEQYF.

The CDR3 coding sequence is TGTGCCATCAGTGTGGCAGCCCTTAATGGGGAGCAGTACTTC. It translates to CAISVAALNGEQYF. The chain combines TRBV10-3 with TRBJ2-7; no firm D call. Trimming pared 4 bases from V and 7 bases from J, leaving 17 bases between. This CDR3 comprises 14 residues. Per the germline V gene, CDR1 is ENHRY and CDR2 is SYGVKD.

This chain uses TRBV2 with TRBJ2-2; D is unresolved. The germline gives CDR1 SNHLY, CDR2 FYNNEI. V was shortened by 2 bases and J by 0 bases, with 1 base between the two germline ends. The length of the CDR3 is 13 residues. CDR3 loop: CASSETNTGELFF. The CDR3 nucleotides read TGTGCCAGCAGTGAAACGAACACCGGGGAGCTGTTTTTT.

The V gene is TRBV30, the J gene TRBJ2-2; TRBD2 aligns across 12 bases. Per the germline V gene, CDR1 is GTSNPN and CDR2 is SVGIG (reference sequence). V lost 0 bases to trimming and J lost 5 bases; unmatched junction nucleotides: 1. The CDR3 is 15 residues long. This chain's CDR3 is CAWSVLAGGTGELFF. In DNA form, the CDR3 reads TGTGCCTGGAGTGTACTAGCGGGAGGAACCGGGGAGCTGTTTTTT.